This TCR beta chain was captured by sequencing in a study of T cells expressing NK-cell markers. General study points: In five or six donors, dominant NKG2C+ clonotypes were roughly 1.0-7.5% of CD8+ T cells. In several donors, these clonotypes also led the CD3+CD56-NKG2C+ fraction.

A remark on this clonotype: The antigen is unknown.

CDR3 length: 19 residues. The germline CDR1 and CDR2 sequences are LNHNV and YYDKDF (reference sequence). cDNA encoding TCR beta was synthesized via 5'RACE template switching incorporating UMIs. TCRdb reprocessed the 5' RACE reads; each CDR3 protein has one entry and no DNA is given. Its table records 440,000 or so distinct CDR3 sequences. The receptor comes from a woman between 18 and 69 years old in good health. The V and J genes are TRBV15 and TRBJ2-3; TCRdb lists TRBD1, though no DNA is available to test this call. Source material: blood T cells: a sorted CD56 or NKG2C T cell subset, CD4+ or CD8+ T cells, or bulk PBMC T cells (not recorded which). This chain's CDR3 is CATSRTRAASGELTDTQYF.